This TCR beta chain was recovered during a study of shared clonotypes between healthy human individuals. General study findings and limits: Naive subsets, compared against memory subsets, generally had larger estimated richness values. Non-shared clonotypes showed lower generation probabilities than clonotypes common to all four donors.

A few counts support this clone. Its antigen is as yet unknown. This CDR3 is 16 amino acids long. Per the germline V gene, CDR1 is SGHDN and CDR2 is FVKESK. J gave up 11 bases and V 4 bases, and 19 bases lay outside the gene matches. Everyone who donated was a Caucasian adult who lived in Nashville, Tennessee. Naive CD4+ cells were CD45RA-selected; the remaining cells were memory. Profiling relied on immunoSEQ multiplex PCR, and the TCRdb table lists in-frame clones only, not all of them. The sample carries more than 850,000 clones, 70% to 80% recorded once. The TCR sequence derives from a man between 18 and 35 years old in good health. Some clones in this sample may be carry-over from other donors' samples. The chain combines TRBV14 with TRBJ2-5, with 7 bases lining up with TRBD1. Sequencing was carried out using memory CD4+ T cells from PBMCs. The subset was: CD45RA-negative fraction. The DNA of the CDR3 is TGTGCCAGCAGCCTAAGCTTCTACAGGGGTCGACGGGATCAGTACTTC. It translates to CASSLSFYRGRRDQYF.